Presented here are 25 T cell receptor beta chains from one specimen sequenced in a study of T cell responses to AZD1222 COVID-19 vaccine. Method: immunoSEQ multiplex PCR; TCRdb's copy keeps in-frame clones and lacks some. The table shows tens of thousands of clones, with 85% to 95% occurring only once. This sample comprised peripheral blood, obtained on day 0 of AZD1222 vaccination. The receptors come from an adult in good health.

This rearrangement joins TRBV10-3 to TRBJ1-4; 7 bases map to TRBD1. CDR1 and CDR2 (germline): ENHRY, SYGVKD. CDR3 length: 16 amino acids. Trimming removed 6 bases from V and 7 bases from J; junction bases left unmatched: 14. DNA for the CDR3: TGTGCCATCAGCCGGCAGCAGGGGGGGCGAGTTGAAAAACTGTTTTTT. Residues: CAISRQQGGRVEKLFF.

The chain combines TRBV3-1 (or the pseudogene TRBV3-2) with TRBJ2-3; 9 bases fit TRBD1. Looked up from germline, CDR1 is LGHDT and CDR2 is YNNKEL (reference sequence). The CDR3 has 16 amino acids. V lost 1 base, J lost 4 bases, and 6 bases stayed unmatched. The CDR3 region has the DNA TGTGCCAGCAGCCAAGGGTCGGGACAGGGATCAGATACGCAGTATTTT. Amino acid sequence: CASSQGSGQGSDTQYF.

The chain uses TRBV5-1 and TRBJ1-3; D remains ambiguous. Trimming cost V 4 bases and J 0 bases, with 11 bases left between them. CDR3 size: 15 residues. Germline V gene data show CDR1 as SGHRS and CDR2 as YFSETQ. As DNA, the CDR3 is TGCGCCAGCAGCGTCCGGGATGGCTCTGGAAACACCATATATTTT. It is translated as CASSVRDGSGNTIYF.

The rearrangement links TRBV7-9 to TRBJ2-1; 9 bases line up with TRBD2. The CDR3 is made up of 16 amino acids. V lost 5 bases, J lost 10 bases, and 15 bases stayed unmatched. The germline V gene encodes CDR1 SEHNR and CDR2 FQNEAQ (reference sequence). CDR3 protein: CASSPTFGRGGLEQFF. CDR3 nucleotide sequence: TGTGCCAGCAGCCCCACTTTTGGGCGGGGGGGGCTAGAGCAGTTCTTC.

The genes are TRBV7-8 and TRBJ2-3, with 13 bases identical to TRBD2. Per the germline V gene, CDR1 is SGHVS and CDR2 is FQNEAQ. V gave up 5 bases and J gave up 4 bases; unmatched junction bases: 6. CDR3 length: 16 amino acids. CDR3 sequence reads: CASSHRTSGGSDTQYF. CDR3 coding DNA: TGTGCCAGCAGCCACCGGACTAGCGGGGGTTCAGATACGCAGTATTTT.

Comments on this clone: The sample carries other DNA sequences with the same CDR3. The chain carries TRBV19 and TRBJ2-1; perhaps TRBD2 as D (7 bases). This CDR3 contains 17 residues. The V end lost 11 bases, the J end lost 9 bases, and 32 bases lay between the germline ends. Germline V gene sequence: CDR1 LNHDA, CDR2 SQIVND (reference sequence). The CDR3: CAFSIDLSTGGGGEQFF. CDR3 sequence (DNA): TGTGCCTTTAGTATAGATCTATCGACCGGAGGGGGGGGTGAGCAGTTCTTC.

The chain recombines TRBV28 with TRBJ1-2, with a possible D match to TRBD1 (6 bases). The germline V gene has CDR1 MDHEN and CDR2 SYDVKM. V was pared by 3 bases and J by 3 bases, with 11 bases between. The CDR3 is 14 amino acids. The CDR3 loop is CASSFRGGYYGYTF. CDR3 DNA sequence: TGTGCCAGCAGTTTTAGGGGGGGCTACTATGGCTACACCTTC.

This chain uses TRBV19 with TRBJ2-2; possible D gene TRBD1, 6 bases. The CDR3 runs to 14 residues. Germline CDR1 LNHDA, CDR2 SQIVND (reference sequence). The ends were cut back, 3 bases at V and 8 bases at J, with 13 bases in the middle. The chain's CDR3 is CASSIGQGLGELFF. The CDR3 DNA is TGTGCCAGTAGTATCGGCCAGGGGCTAGGGGAGCTGTTTTTT.

Only one count was recorded for this clone. The V call is TRBV3-1 (or the pseudogene TRBV3-2), the J call TRBJ1-3; the D is unclear. Trimming shortened V by 0 bases and J by 4 bases, and 10 bases separated the two germline ends. Germline CDR1 reads LGHDT; CDR2 reads YNNKEL (reference sequence). This CDR3 has 15 amino acids. CDR3 coding DNA: TGTGCCAGCAGCCAAGATAATGACGAGGGAAACACCATATATTTT. Translated: CASSQDNDEGNTIYF.

The chain recombines TRBV18 with TRBJ1-6; the match to TRBD1 covers 11 bases. The CDR3 extends over 15 amino acids. J gave up 10 bases and V 2 bases, and 4 bases lay outside the gene matches. From germline, CDR1 is KGHSH and CDR2 LQKENI. CDR3 region: CASSPGDRGKSPLHF. In nucleotides, the CDR3 is TGTGCCAGCTCACCAGGGGACAGGGGGAAATCACCCCTCCACTTT.

The chain recombines TRBV5-1 with TRBJ1-6; D ambiguous. The germline V and J ends were trimmed by 4 bases and 1 base, with 15 bases remaining between them. There are 17 residues in the CDR3. Germline V lookup: CDR1 SGHRS, CDR2 YFSETQ. CDR3 amino acids: CASSRVPGESYNSPLHF. Written as DNA, the CDR3 is TGCGCCAGCAGCAGGGTCCCCGGGGAATCCTATAATTCACCCCTCCACTTT.

The chain has TRBV19 and TRBJ2-3, with 9 bases aligning to TRBD1. The CDR3 contains 12 residues. From germline, CDR1 is LNHDA and CDR2 SQIVND (reference sequence). The J segment lost 7 bases and the V segment lost 6 bases, leaving 2 bases of the junction unmatched. CDR3 region: CASRDRGYTQYF. The CDR3 nucleotides read TGTGCCAGTAGGGACAGGGGATATACGCAGTATTTT. The complete variable domain, with remaining parts taken from reference TRBV19 and TRBJ2-3, reads DGGITQSPKYLFRKEGQNVTLSCEQNLNHDAMYWYRQDPGQGLRLIYYSQIVNDFQKGDIAEGYSVSREKKESFPLTVTSAQKNPTAFYLCASRDRGYTQYFGPGTRLTVL.

V is TRBV18 and J is TRBJ1-5, with TRBD1 as a possible D gene (5 bases). Looked up from germline, CDR1 is KGHSH and CDR2 is LQKENI. V dropped 3 bases and J dropped 7 bases, with 10 bases sitting between them. This CDR3 has 13 amino acids. The CDR3 nucleotides read TGTGCCAGCTCACCGCAGGGAGAGCAGCCCCAGCATTTT. This gives the protein CASSPQGEQPQHF.

The chain combines TRBV6-2 or TRBV6-3 with TRBJ2-6; D remains ambiguous. Trimming removed 0 bases at V and 0 bases at J, with 6 bases between. This CDR3 has 16 amino acids. CDR1 MNHEY and CDR2 SVGEGT come from the germline V gene. CDR3 bases: TGTGCCAGCAGTTACTCGTTGGGCTCTGGGGCCAACGTCCTGACTTTC. Its translation is CASSYSLGSGANVLTF.

The chain couples TRBV28 to TRBJ2-3, with D tentatively TRBD2 (5 bases). The CDR3 contains 14 residues. The germline gives CDR1 MDHEN, CDR2 SYDVKM. V lost 0 bases and J 7 bases, leaving 11 bases between the germline ends. CDR3: CASSLWEDVNTQYF. In nucleotides, the CDR3 is TGTGCCAGCAGTTTATGGGAGGATGTGAATACGCAGTATTTT.

In its sample, this clone was seen a few times. V is TRBV18 and J is TRBJ2-1; 7 bases agree with TRBD2. The germline V gene has CDR1 KGHSH and CDR2 LQKENI. The V segment lost 4 bases and the J segment 7 bases; nucleotides outside the gene matches: 10. The CDR3 length is 15 residues. The CDR3 loop is CASSLSPGGRNEQFF. CDR3 DNA: TGTGCCAGCTCACTCAGTCCGGGAGGACGAAATGAGCAGTTCTTC.

DNA for the CDR3: TGTGCCAGCACCCGGGGGGCTGAGGGCACCGGGGAGCTGTTTTTT. It encodes CASTRGAEGTGELFF. This chain joins TRBV7-9 and TRBJ2-2; possible D gene TRBD2, 7 bases. Germline V gene sequence: CDR1 SEHNR, CDR2 FQNEAQ (reference sequence). There are 15 residues in the CDR3. V shed 7 bases and J shed 4 bases, with 16 bases lying between them. Supplemented by reference TRBV7-9 and TRBJ2-2, the full variable domain reads DTGVSQNPRHKITKRGQNVTFRCDPISEHNRLYWYRQTLGQGPEFLTYFQNEAQLEKSRLLSDRFSAERPKGSFSTLEIQRTEQGDSAMYLCASTRGAEGTGELFFGEGSRLTVL.

The V call is TRBV6-6, the J call TRBJ1-5; D not certain. CDR3 length: 15 amino acids. V lost 8 bases, J lost 0 bases, and 14 bases lay in between. Germline values: CDR1 MNHNY, CDR2 SVGAGI (reference sequence). CDR3 nucleotide sequence: TGTGCCAGCCGACCTGACGGATATAGCAATCAGCCCCAGCATTTT. Its translation is CASRPDGYSNQPQHF.

The chain joins TRBV5-4 to TRBJ2-5, with TRBD1 identical over 10 bases. V lost 6 bases and J lost 4; bases outside the gene matches: 3. Germline CDR1 SGHNT, CDR2 YYREEE (reference sequence). The CDR3 totals 13 residues. CDR3 bases: TGTGCCAGCAATGGACAGGGGGGAGAGACCCAGTACTTC. Protein sequence: CASNGQGGETQYF.

The J gene is TRBJ1-4, the V gene TRBV5-1; a possible D gene is TRBD1 (5 bases). The CDR3 is 16 amino acids. V was shortened by 7 bases and J by 3 bases, with 19 bases between the two germline ends. The germline V gene has CDR1 SGHRS and CDR2 YFSETQ. The CDR3 is CASSLGGESANEKLFF. The CDR3 DNA reads TGCGCCAGCTCCCTTGGGGGGGAATCAGCTAATGAAAAACTGTTTTTT.

V and J are TRBV6-4 and TRBJ1-4, with 7 bases aligning to TRBD1. Germline V gene sequence: CDR1 MRHNA, CDR2 SNTAGT. The CDR3 covers 13 residues. The CDR3 reads CGYTGATGEKLFF. Here the CDR3 DNA reads TGTGGCTATACAGGGGCAACGGGTGAAAAACTGTTTTTT.

V gene TRBV18 combines with J gene TRBJ2-5; D is possibly TRBD2 (5 bases). V dropped 1 base and J dropped 4 bases, with 13 bases sitting between them. CDR1 is KGHSH and CDR2 is LQKENI in the germline V gene. This CDR3 has 15 amino acids. CDR3 region: CASSPRPPRGETQYF. DNA for the CDR3: TGTGCCAGCTCACCACGGCCTCCCCGGGGAGAGACCCAGTACTTC.

The V gene is TRBV7-2, the J gene TRBJ2-7; D is unclear. With 2 bases removed from V and 2 bases from J, the gap between germline ends came to 7 bases. The germline CDR1 and CDR2 sequences are SGHTA and FQGNSA. The CDR3 contains 13 residues. The CDR3 DNA sequence: TGTGCCAGCAGCTTAAACCCCACCTACGAGCAGTACTTC. Residues: CASSLNPTYEQYF.

V and J are TRBV2 and TRBJ1-1; a possible D gene is TRBD1 (5 bases). The ends were cut back, 1 base at V and 4 bases at J, with 13 bases in the middle. Germline values: CDR1 SNHLY, CDR2 FYNNEI. The CDR3 covers 15 residues. This CDR3 reads CASSEGSKRGTEAFF. DNA of the CDR3: TGTGCCAGCAGTGAAGGGTCCAAGAGGGGCACTGAAGCTTTCTTT.

The V gene is TRBV28, the J gene TRBJ2-3; TRBD1 matches 9 bases. Trimming took 8 bases from V and 4 from J; bases not matched to a gene: 10. CDR1 is MDHEN, CDR2 SYDVKM, per germline. This CDR3 is built from 15 residues. In DNA, the CDR3 is TGTGCCAGCGGAGACAGGGGGGGGGAAGCAGATACGCAGTATTTT. Translation: CASGDRGGEADTQYF. The variable domain in full, with the rest retrieved from reference TRBV28 and TRBJ2-3, is DVKVTQSSRYLVKRTGEKVFLECVQDMDHENMFWYRQDPGLGLRLIYFSYDVKMKEKGDIPEGYSVSREKKERFSLILESASTNQTSMYLCASGDRGGEADTQYFGPGTRLTVL.